This T cell receptor beta chain came from a study of blood T cell repertoires in COVID-19. Some clones are missing from TCRdb's copy, which holds only in-frame ones; the method was immunoSEQ multiplex PCR. This table holds fewer than 200,000 clones, around 80% found once. The CDR3 contains 13 residues. Germline CDR1 MDHEN, CDR2 SYDVKM. The germline V and J ends were trimmed by 6 bases and 9 bases, with 15 bases remaining between them. Sequenced: peripheral blood. This chain links TRBV28 with TRBJ1-5; no clear D. The source is a woman of 80 years or more with active or convalescent COVID-19. The CDR3 is CASRMRERLPQHF. The CDR3, as DNA: TGTGCCAGCAGAATGAGGGAACGGCTGCCCCAGCATTTT.